The present entry profiles one T cell receptor (beta chain) with its context. These data originate in a study of control samples from healthy donors and cancer patients. The CDR3 loop spans 20 amino acids. Trimming at V came to 4 bases and at J to 0 bases, leaving 12 bases not matched to a gene. Germline-derived CDR1 and CDR2 are SGHRS and YFSETQ. Repertoires were generated with immunoSEQ multiplex PCR, while TCRdb's copy carries only in-frame clones and drops some. The sample consists of some 150,000 clones, 75% to 95% of them appearing once. The sequence came from a man aged 18-30 years in good health. The chain has TRBV5-1 and TRBJ2-3, with TRBD2 matching 15 bases. The sequencing input was blood. The CDR3 nucleotides read TGCGCCAGCAGCGGTACCGGGACTAGCGGGGGGAGGACTAGCACAGATACGCAGTATTTT. Amino acids: CASSGTGTSGGRTSTDTQYF.